Following are 28 T cell receptor beta chains from one sample sequenced in a study of blood T cell repertoires in COVID-19. Sequenced by immunoSEQ multiplex PCR; TCRdb stores in-frame clones only, minus some. The sample yields about 210,000 clones, 80% seen once. The sample consisted of peripheral blood. These receptors were obtained from a woman aged 70 to 79 with acute or convalescent COVID-19.

The rearrangement joins TRBV6-2 or TRBV6-3 to TRBJ1-5; D is unresolved. Germline V gene sequence: CDR1 MNHEY, CDR2 SVGEGT. CDR3 size: 13 residues. V lost 5 bases, J lost 3 bases, and 8 bases lay in between. In nucleotides, the CDR3 is TGTGCCAGCAGTCGCCGGGACAATCAGCCCCAGCATTTT. It encodes CASSRRDNQPQHF.

The chain links TRBV10-1 to TRBJ2-3; 7 positions agree with TRBD2. The CDR3 loop spans 15 amino acids. The germline V gene encodes CDR1 WNHNN and CDR2 SYGVQD (reference sequence). V trimming: 3 bases; J trimming: 0 bases; junction bases outside the gene matches: 3. CDR3 residues: CASSDRGGSTDTQYF. The CDR3 bases are TGCGCCAGCAGTGACCGCGGGGGAAGCACAGATACGCAGTATTTT.

This chain uses TRBV24-1 with TRBJ2-3, with a possible D match to TRBD1 (5 bases). The V end lost 6 bases, the J end lost 7 bases, and 13 bases lay between the germline ends. CDR1 is KGHDR and CDR2 is SFDVKD in the germline V gene. The CDR3 is made up of 13 amino acids. The CDR3 sequence is CATSIQGSHTQYF. CDR3 bases: TGTGCCACCAGTATCCAGGGTTCCCATACGCAGTATTTT.

The CDR3 bases are TGTGCCAGCAGTTTCCCAACCGGGACAGGGGGCGGGTATGGCTACACCTTC. Protein: CASSFPTGTGGGYGYTF. The chain combines TRBV28 with TRBJ1-2, with 12 bases identical to TRBD1. Germline lookup yields CDR1 MDHEN and CDR2 SYDVKM. The CDR3 has 17 amino acids. V dropped 3 bases and J dropped 5; count of bases not matched to a gene: 10.

This rearrangement joins TRBV25-1 to TRBJ1-1; D is perhaps TRBD1 (5 bases). Germline lookup yields CDR1 MGHDK and CDR2 SYGVNS. The CDR3 is 15 residues long. V lost 2 bases, J lost 1 base, and 11 bases lay in between. The CDR3 nucleotides are TGTGCCAGCAGTGAAGGGTACCAGGGGAACACTGAAGCTTTCTTT. Its protein is CASSEGYQGNTEAFF. Looking up the rest from reference TRBV25-1 and TRBJ1-1 gives the full variable domain: EADIYQTPRYLVIGTGKKITLECSQTMGHDKMYWYQQDPGMELHLIHYSYGVNSTEKGDLSSESTVSRIRTEHFPLTLESARPSHTSQYLCASSEGYQGNTEAFFGQGTRLTVV.

The chain employs TRBV6-1 and TRBJ2-7, with 13 bases matching TRBD2. The CDR3 runs to 16 residues. The V and J ends lost 2 bases and 3 bases, in that order; junction bases with no gene match: 4. Per germline, CDR1 MNHNS and CDR2 SASEGT. The CDR3 reads CASSEQRTSGSYEQYV. CDR3 nucleotide sequence: TGTGCCAGCAGTGAACAGCGGACTAGCGGGAGCTACGAGCAGTACGTC.

This clone was seen more than once but under ten times. The gene calls are TRBV10-3 and TRBJ2-3; D possibly corresponds to TRBD2 (6 bases). V lost 0 bases to trimming and J lost 0 bases, with 10 bases between them. This CDR3 is 16 amino acids long. CDR1 ENHRY and CDR2 SYGVKD come from the germline V gene. The CDR3 region is CAISESGDSSTDTQYF. CDR3 DNA: TGTGCCATCAGTGAGTCAGGGGACTCTAGCACAGATACGCAGTATTTT.

As regards this clone: Different DNA sequences within this sample yield the same CDR3. The chain combines TRBV15 with TRBJ2-3; D is undetermined. Trimming pared 0 bases from V and 5 bases from J, leaving 3 bases between. The CDR3 sequence is 12 residues long. The germline V gene encodes CDR1 LNHNV and CDR2 YYDKDF (reference sequence). The CDR3 DNA sequence: TGTGCCACCAGCAGAGATCAAGATACGCAGTATTTT. Amino acid sequence: CATSRDQDTQYF.

The chain employs TRBV24-1 and TRBJ2-3; weak D call: TRBD1 (5 bases). Germline V gene lookup returns CDR1 KGHDR and CDR2 SFDVKD. CDR3 size: 14 residues. Trimming pared 3 bases from V and 9 bases from J, leaving 15 bases between. CDR3 region: CATSDPARGWTQYF. The CDR3 DNA reads as TGTGCCACCAGTGATCCAGCTAGGGGTTGGACGCAGTATTTT.

The chain couples TRBV14 to TRBJ1-1; 7 bases map to TRBD1. There are 15 residues in the CDR3. The V gene end was trimmed by 2 bases and the J gene end by 6 bases; junction bases not matched to a gene: 9. In germline, CDR1 is SGHDN, CDR2 FVKESK. The CDR3 reads CASSQPWTGPSEAFF. In nucleotides, the CDR3 is TGTGCCAGCAGCCAACCCTGGACAGGACCTTCTGAAGCTTTCTTT.

The chain carries TRBV5-1 and TRBJ2-5, with a weak D call TRBD2 (5 bases). The germline gives CDR1 SGHRS, CDR2 YFSETQ. Trimming took off 1 base at V and 1 base at J, with 8 bases between the two ends. The CDR3 is made up of 14 amino acids. Written as DNA, the CDR3 is TGCGCCAGCAGCTTGTTGACTATCCAAGAGACCCAGTACTTC. It yields the protein CASSLLTIQETQYF.

The chain employs TRBV5-1 and TRBJ2-7; D is unresolved. Trimming stripped 0 bases from V and 0 bases from J, with 10 bases between. CDR1 SGHRS and CDR2 YFSETQ come from the germline V gene. This CDR3 spans 15 amino acids. CDR3 sequence reads: CASSLDIQISYEQYF. The DNA of the CDR3 is TGCGCCAGCAGCTTGGATATTCAGATCTCCTACGAGCAGTACTTC.

The rearrangement joins TRBV12-3 or TRBV12-4 to TRBJ1-2, with D perhaps matching TRBD1 (5 bases). The CDR3 covers 13 residues. Trimming pared 3 bases from V and 7 bases from J, leaving 12 bases between. Here the CDR3 DNA reads TGTGCCAGCAGTTTCCAGGGCACTGGTGGCTACACCTTC. Amino acid sequence: CASSFQGTGGYTF.

V usage is TRBV11-3 and J usage is TRBJ2-2; 7 nucleotides match TRBD2. Germline V gives CDR1 SGHNT, CDR2 YENEEA. The CDR3 totals 14 residues. With 5 bases clipped from V and 6 bases from J, the junction kept 6 bases outside the gene matches. In DNA form, the CDR3 reads TGTGCCAGCAGCCCCCCGGGGAGGGCCGGGGAGCTGTTTTTT. Its protein is CASSPPGRAGELFF.

The chain has TRBV6-5 and TRBJ2-1, with D uncertain. Trimming left V 4 bases short and J 4 bases short, with 8 bases between. From germline, CDR1 is MNHEY and CDR2 SVGAGI. The CDR3 is made up of 13 amino acids. CDR3 amino acids: CASSFTVYNEQFF. The CDR3 DNA reads as TGTGCCAGCAGTTTCACAGTATACAATGAGCAGTTCTTC.

The CDR3 sequence is CASSSSGTSGNTQYF. CDR3 coding DNA: TGTGCCAGCTCTTCCTCCGGGACTAGCGGAAATACGCAGTATTTT. The V gene is TRBV18, the J gene TRBJ2-3, with 11 bases aligning to TRBD2. Germline values: CDR1 KGHSH, CDR2 LQKENI. Germline trimming cut 6 bases from V and 7 bases from J; bases unmatched to any gene: 9. CDR3 length: 15 amino acids.

The V gene is TRBV5-1, the J gene TRBJ1-4; TRBD1 is a possible D gene (5 bases). Germline CDR1 SGHRS, CDR2 YFSETQ. This CDR3 has 13 amino acids. V shed 0 bases and J shed 8 bases, with 8 bases lying between them. The CDR3 loop is CASSLAQGEKLFF. The DNA for the CDR3 is TGCGCCAGCAGCTTGGCCCAGGGAGAAAAACTGTTTTTT.

This CDR3 is CATSDPISGRTDTQYF. CDR3 DNA: TGTGCCACCAGTGACCCAATTAGCGGTCGCACAGATACGCAGTATTTT. This chain uses TRBV24-1 with TRBJ2-3; D perhaps matches TRBD2 (6 bases). The CDR3 has 16 amino acids. Per germline, CDR1 KGHDR and CDR2 SFDVKD. The V end was cut by 4 bases, the J end by 1 base, with 14 bases between.

About this clone: One end of the junction fails to match germline, which may point to a read error. The V gene is TRBV24-1, the J gene TRBJ1-4; D gene uncertain. Per germline, CDR1 KGHDR and CDR2 SFDVKD. This CDR3 contains 13 residues. The CDR3 nucleotides read TGTGCCACCAGTGACGAGACTAGTGAAAAACTGTTTTTT. It encodes CATSDETSEKLFF.

The chain recombines TRBV7-9 with TRBJ2-7; D may be TRBD1 (6 bases). Trimming took off 1 base at V and 2 bases at J, with 9 bases between the two ends. The germline CDR1 and CDR2 sequences are SEHNR and FQNEAQ (reference sequence). The CDR3 sequence is 14 residues long. The DNA of the CDR3 is TGTGCCAGCAGCTTAGATCAGGGGCCCTACGAGCAGTACTTC. As protein: CASSLDQGPYEQYF.

The table lists this clone with a few counts. This rearrangement joins TRBV29-1 to TRBJ1-4; a possible D gene is TRBD1 (6 bases). The V end lost 4 bases, the J end lost 5 bases, and 17 bases lay between the germline ends. The germline V gene has CDR1 SQVTM and CDR2 ANQGSEA. The CDR3 runs to 15 residues. CDR3 nucleotides: TGCAGCGTTGTAGCGGGGGGGGCTGAGAATGAAAAACTGTTTTTT. Its protein is CSVVAGGAENEKLFF.

This clone appeared a few times. The genes are TRBV5-1 and TRBJ2-3, with D uncertain. The CDR3 sequence is 15 residues long. The germline gives CDR1 SGHRS, CDR2 YFSETQ. Between the trimmed V and J ends, which lost 4 bases and 0 bases, there was a span of 12 bases. The CDR3 sequence is CASSHYGSSTDTQYF. CDR3 nucleotide sequence: TGCGCCAGCAGCCACTATGGCTCTAGCACAGATACGCAGTATTTT.

The V call is TRBV6-6, the J call TRBJ2-6; tentatively, D is TRBD1 (5 bases). V gave up 10 bases and J gave up 1 base, with 11 bases separating them. The CDR3 length is 14 residues. The germline CDR1 and CDR2 sequences are MNHNY and SVGAGI (reference sequence). In DNA form, the CDR3 reads TGTGCCACCGGGCGACAGTCTGGGGCCAACGTCCTGACTTTC. It encodes CATGRQSGANVLTF.

The gene calls are TRBV3-1 (or the pseudogene TRBV3-2) and TRBJ2-1; 8 nucleotides agree with TRBD2. V dropped 0 bases and J dropped 9; count of bases not matched to a gene: 4. Germline loops: CDR1 LGHDT, CDR2 YNNKEL (reference sequence). The CDR3 runs to 14 residues. CDR3 protein: CASSQDSGGGEQFF. The CDR3 DNA follows: TGTGCCAGCAGCCAAGACAGCGGGGGAGGTGAGCAGTTCTTC.

V usage is TRBV5-6 and J usage is TRBJ2-5, with D unclear. V was clipped by 1 base and J by 2 bases, with 6 bases between them. The length of the CDR3 is 13 residues. CDR1 is SGHDT and CDR2 is YYEEEE in the germline V gene. The CDR3 sequence is CASSLWQQETQYF. CDR3 coding DNA: TGTGCCAGCAGCTTGTGGCAACAAGAGACCCAGTACTTC. Combining the CDR3 with reference TRBV5-6 and TRBJ2-5 gives the whole variable domain DAGVTQSPTHLIKTRGQQVTLRCSPKSGHDTVSWYQQALGQGPQFIFQYYEEEERQRGNFPDRFSGHQFPNYSSELNVNALLLGDSALYLCASSLWQQETQYFGPGTRLLVL.

The chain carries TRBV7-3 and TRBJ2-3; unclear D gene. CDR1 is SGHTA, CDR2 FQGTGA, per germline. Trimming took 8 bases from V and 4 from J, leaving 13 bases between them. This CDR3 is 13 amino acids long. The CDR3 DNA follows: TGTGCCAGCCGCCGAGGCGCCGCAGATACGCAGTATTTT. It specifies CASRRGAADTQYF.

The CDR3 sequence is CAEGTGVGYGYTF. Here the CDR3 DNA reads TGTGCCGAGGGGACAGGGGTAGGATATGGCTACACCTTC. The rearrangement links TRBV30 to TRBJ1-2, with 10 bases identical to TRBD1. V shed 8 bases and J 5 bases; nucleotides not matched to a gene: 8. CDR1 and CDR2 (germline): GTSNPN, SVGIG (reference sequence). This CDR3 comprises 13 residues.

The gene calls are TRBV18 and TRBJ2-7, with 7 bases fitting TRBD1. There are 13 residues in the CDR3. V was pared by 8 bases and J by 3 bases, with 7 bases of the junction left unmatched. Germline CDR1 and CDR2: KGHSH and LQKENI. CDR3 DNA: TGTGCCAGCCGGGACAGCCAGAACTACGAGCAGTACTTC. Residues: CASRDSQNYEQYF.